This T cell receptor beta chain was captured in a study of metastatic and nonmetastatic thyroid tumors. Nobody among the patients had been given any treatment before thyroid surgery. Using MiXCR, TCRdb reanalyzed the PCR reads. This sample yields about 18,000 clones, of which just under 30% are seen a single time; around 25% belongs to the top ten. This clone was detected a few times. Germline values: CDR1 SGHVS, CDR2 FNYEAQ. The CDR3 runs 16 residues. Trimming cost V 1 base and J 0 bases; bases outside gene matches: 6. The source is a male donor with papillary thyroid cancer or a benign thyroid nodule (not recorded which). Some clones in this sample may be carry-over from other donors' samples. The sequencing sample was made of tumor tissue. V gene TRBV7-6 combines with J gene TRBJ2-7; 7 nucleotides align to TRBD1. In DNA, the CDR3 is TGTGCCAGCAGCTTAGGTGGACAGGAATCCTCCTACGAGCAGTACTTC. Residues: CASSLGGQESSYEQYF.